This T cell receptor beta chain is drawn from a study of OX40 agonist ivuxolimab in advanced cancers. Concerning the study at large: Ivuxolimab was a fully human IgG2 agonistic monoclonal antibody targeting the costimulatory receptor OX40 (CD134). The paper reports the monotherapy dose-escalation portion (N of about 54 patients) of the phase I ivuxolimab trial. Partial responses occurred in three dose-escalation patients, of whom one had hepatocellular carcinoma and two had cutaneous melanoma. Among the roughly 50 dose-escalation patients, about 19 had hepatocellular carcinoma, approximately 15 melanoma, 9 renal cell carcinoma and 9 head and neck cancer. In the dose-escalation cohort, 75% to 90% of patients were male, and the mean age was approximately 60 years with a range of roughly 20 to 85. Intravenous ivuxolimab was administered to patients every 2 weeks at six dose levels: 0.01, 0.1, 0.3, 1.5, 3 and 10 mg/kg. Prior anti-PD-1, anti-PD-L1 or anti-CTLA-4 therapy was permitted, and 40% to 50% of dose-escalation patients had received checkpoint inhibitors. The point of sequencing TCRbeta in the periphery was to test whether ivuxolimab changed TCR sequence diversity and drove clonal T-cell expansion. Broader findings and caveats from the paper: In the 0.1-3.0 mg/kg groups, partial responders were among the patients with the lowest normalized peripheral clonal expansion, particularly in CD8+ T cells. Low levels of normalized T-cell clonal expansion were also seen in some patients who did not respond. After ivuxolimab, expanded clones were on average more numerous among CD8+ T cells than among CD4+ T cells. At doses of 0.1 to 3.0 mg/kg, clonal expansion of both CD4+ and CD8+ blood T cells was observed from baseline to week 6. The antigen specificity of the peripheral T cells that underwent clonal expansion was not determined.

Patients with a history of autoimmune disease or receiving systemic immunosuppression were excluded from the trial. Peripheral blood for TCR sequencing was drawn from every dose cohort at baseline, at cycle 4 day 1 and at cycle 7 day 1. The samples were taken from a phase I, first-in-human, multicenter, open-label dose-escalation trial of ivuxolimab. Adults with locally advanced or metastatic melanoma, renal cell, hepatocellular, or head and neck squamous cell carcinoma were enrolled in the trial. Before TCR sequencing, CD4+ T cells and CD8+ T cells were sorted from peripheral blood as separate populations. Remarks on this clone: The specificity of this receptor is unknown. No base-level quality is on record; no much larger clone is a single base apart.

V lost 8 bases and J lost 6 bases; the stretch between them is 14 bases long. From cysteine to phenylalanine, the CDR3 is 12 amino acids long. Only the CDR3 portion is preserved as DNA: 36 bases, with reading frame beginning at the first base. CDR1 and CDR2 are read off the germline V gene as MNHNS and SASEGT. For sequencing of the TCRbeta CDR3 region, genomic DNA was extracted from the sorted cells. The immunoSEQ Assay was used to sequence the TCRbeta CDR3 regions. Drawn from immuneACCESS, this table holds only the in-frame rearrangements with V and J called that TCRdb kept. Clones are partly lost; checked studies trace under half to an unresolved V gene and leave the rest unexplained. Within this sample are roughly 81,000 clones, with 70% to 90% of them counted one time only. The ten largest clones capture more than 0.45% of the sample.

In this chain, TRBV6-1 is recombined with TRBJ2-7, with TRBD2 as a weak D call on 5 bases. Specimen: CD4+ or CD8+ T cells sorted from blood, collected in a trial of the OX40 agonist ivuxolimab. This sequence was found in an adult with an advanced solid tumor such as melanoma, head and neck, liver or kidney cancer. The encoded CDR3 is CASHLLGGEQYF. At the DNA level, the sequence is TGTGCCAGCCATCTATTAGGAGGCGAGCAGTACTTC.